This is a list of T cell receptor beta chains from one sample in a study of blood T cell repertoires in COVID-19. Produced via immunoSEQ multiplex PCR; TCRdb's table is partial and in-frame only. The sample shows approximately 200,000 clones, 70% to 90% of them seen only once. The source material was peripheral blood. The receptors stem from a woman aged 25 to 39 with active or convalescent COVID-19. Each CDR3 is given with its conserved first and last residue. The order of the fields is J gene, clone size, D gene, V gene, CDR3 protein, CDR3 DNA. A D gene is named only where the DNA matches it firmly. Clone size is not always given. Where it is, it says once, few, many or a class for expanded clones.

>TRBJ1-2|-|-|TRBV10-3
CAISESLGGRPNYGYTF
TGTGCCATCAGTGAAAGTTTGGGAGGCCGACCTAACTATGGCTACACCTTC
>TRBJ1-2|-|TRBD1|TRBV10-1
CASSPDREADGYTF
TGCGCCAGCAGCCCAGACAGGGAGGCGGATGGCTACACCTTC
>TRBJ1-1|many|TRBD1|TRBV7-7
CASSLSRGQWLGATLNTEAFF
TGTGCTAGCAGCTTAAGCAGGGGGCAGTGGTTAGGGGCGACTTTGAACACTGAAGCTTTCTTT
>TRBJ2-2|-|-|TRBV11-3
CASSYRSSTGELFF
TGTGCCAGCAGCTACCGGTCCTCCACCGGGGAGCTGTTTTTT
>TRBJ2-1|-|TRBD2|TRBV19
CASSIDRRLAGGSSYNEQFF
TGTGCCAGTAGTATAGACCGAAGACTAGCGGGAGGGAGCTCCTACAATGAGCAGTTCTTC
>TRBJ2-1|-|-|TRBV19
CASSIGHLEQFF
TGTGCCAGTAGTATCGGACACCTAGAGCAGTTCTTC
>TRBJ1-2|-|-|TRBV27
CASSFQGWGSGYTF
TGTGCCAGCAGTTTTCAGGGGTGGGGAAGTGGCTACACCTTC
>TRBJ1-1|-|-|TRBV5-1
CVSSRQVGVTEAFF
TGCGTCAGCAGCCGACAGGTTGGGGTCACTGAAGCTTTCTTT
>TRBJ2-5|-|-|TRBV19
CASTEAGSLEETQYF
TGTGCCAGTACTGAGGCCGGGTCGCTAGAAGAGACCCAGTACTTC
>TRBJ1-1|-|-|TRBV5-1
CASSSPGRGGEAFF
TGCGCCAGCAGCTCCCCCGGTCGGGGAGGTGAAGCTTTCTTT
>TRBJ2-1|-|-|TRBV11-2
CASSFVQRSNNEQFF
TGTGCCAGCAGCTTCGTCCAGCGGAGTAACAATGAGCAGTTCTTC
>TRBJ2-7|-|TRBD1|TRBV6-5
CASARDRVYEQYF
TGTGCCAGCGCCCGGGACAGGGTCTACGAGCAGTACTTC
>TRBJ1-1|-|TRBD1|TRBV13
CASRRPGGTEAFF
TGTGCCAGCAGACGCCCAGGGGGCACTGAAGCTTTCTTT
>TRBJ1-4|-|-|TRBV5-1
CASSQQGRPVGGEKLFF
TGCGCCAGCAGCCAGCAGGGGCGCCCCGTAGGGGGTGAAAAACTGTTTTTT